This T cell receptor (beta chain) was sequenced during a study of blood T cells in healthy people across ages. Study-level findings and limits: Estimates of total diversity, which came from one million sequenced T cells, were considered to be underestimates.

Each of the donors had around 10 milliliters of peripheral blood drawn into EDTA-treated Vacutainer tubes. The V segment lost 7 bases and the J segment 0 bases; nucleotides outside the gene matches: 6. Germline CDR1 MNHEY, CDR2 SVGEGT. The CDR3 runs to 15 residues. Primed by a sample-barcoded 5' primer and a J-beta primer mix, a second PCR proceeded for about 6 to 11 cycles. From the 5' RACE reads, TCRdb called clonotypes with MiXCR, one entry per CDR3 protein. The sample holds about 730,000 distinct CDR3 sequences, roughly 44% seen once. This clonotype appeared a few times. Its target is unknown. This chain links TRBV6-2 or TRBV6-3 with TRBJ2-7; the match to TRBD2 covers 10 bases. Sequenced input: blood. This receptor was obtained from a woman aged 55-69 years in good health. This CDR3 is CASNLAGGNSYEQYF. DNA of the CDR3: TGTGCCAGCAACTTAGCGGGAGGAAACTCCTACGAGCAGTACTTC.